Listed below are T cell receptor beta chains from one sample, sequenced in a study of blood T cells in healthy people across ages. TCRdb re-called the 5' RACE reads with MiXCR, one entry per CDR3 protein. The sample holds approximately 700,000 distinct CDR3 sequences, roughly 32% seen once. The material sequenced was blood. These receptors came from an elderly woman in good health. Both conserved end residues are part of each CDR3. The D gene is left open where the match is weak. A row's size may be missing; if present it is once, few, many or a size class.

v_call	clone_size	j_call	d_call	cdr3_aa	cdr3_nt
TRBV4-2	many	TRBJ1-1	TRBD1	CASSHLRSLTGAIGPEAFF	TGTGCCAGCAGCCACCTGCGCTCTCTAACAGGGGCAATAGGCCCTGAAGCTTTCTTT
TRBV6-6	NA	TRBJ1-4	NA	CASSYQGREKLFF	TGTGCCAGCAGTTATCAGGGTAGGGAAAAACTGTTTTTT
TRBV28	NA	TRBJ2-5	NA	CASSLIRQTQYF	TGTGCCAGCAGTTTAATTCGGCAGACCCAGTACTTC
TRBV7-2	few	TRBJ1-6	NA	CASSIQSSYNSPLHF	TGTGCCAGCAGTATACAGAGCTCCTATAATTCACCCCTCCACTTT
TRBV7-2	NA	TRBJ2-1	TRBD1	CASSPRTGSYNEQFF	TGTGCCAGCAGCCCCCGGACAGGTTCCTACAATGAGCAGTTCTTC
TRBV14	NA	TRBJ1-4	NA	CASSPWAGNEKLFF	TGTGCCAGCAGCCCCTGGGCGGGGAATGAAAAACTGTTTTTT
TRBV20-1	many	TRBJ2-5	NA	CSAREGGRSETQYF	TGCAGTGCTAGAGAGGGGGGACGCAGCGAGACCCAGTACTTC
TRBV28	NA	TRBJ1-5	NA	CASRTPWQSGYQPQHF	TGTGCCAGCAGAACCCCGTGGCAGTCGGGCTATCAGCCCCAGCATTTT
TRBV20-1	NA	TRBJ2-7	NA	CSALRTLPREQYF	TGCAGTGCTCTTCGTACGCTCCCGCGGGAGCAGTACTTC
TRBV7-2	NA	TRBJ2-1	TRBD1	CASGGRDRGFGNEQFF	TGTGCCAGCGGCGGTCGGGACAGGGGCTTTGGAAATGAGCAGTTCTTC
TRBV6-1	NA	TRBJ1-5	NA	CASSARDIARTNQPQHF	TGTGCCAGCAGTGCCCGGGACATTGCGAGGACCAATCAGCCCCAGCATTTT
TRBV20-1	NA	TRBJ1-6	NA	CSARDSGAMRNSPLHF	TGCAGTGCTAGAGATTCAGGGGCTATGAGAAATTCACCCCTCCACTTT
TRBV15	many	TRBJ2-1	NA	CATSRAHGSTGFF	TGTGCCACCAGCAGGGCCCACGGCAGCACAGGGTTCTTC
TRBV7-2	few	TRBJ1-6	TRBD1	CVSHRGGRYSPLHF	TGTGTCAGCCACAGGGGAGGGCGGTATTCACCCCTCCACTTT
TRBV20-1	NA	TRBJ1-5	NA	CSASSPRDLSGQPQHF	TGCAGTGCTAGCTCTCCTCGGGACTTATCTGGACAGCCCCAGCATTTT
TRBV7-6	NA	TRBJ2-1	TRBD2	CASSLAASGGEQFF	TGTGCCAGCAGCTTAGCGGCTAGCGGGGGTGAGCAGTTCTTC
TRBV10-3	NA	TRBJ1-6	TRBD1	CAISESVGQGNSPLHF	TGTGCCATCAGTGAGTCGGTGGGACAGGGTAATTCACCCCTCCACTTT
TRBV29-1	few	TRBJ2-7	NA	CSVEDRQAMVGYEQYF	TGCAGCGTTGAAGATCGACAGGCAATGGTCGGGTACGAGCAGTACTTC
TRBV27	few	TRBJ1-1	TRBD1	CASSLFDRGSEAFF	TGTGCCAGCAGTTTATTCGACAGGGGCTCTGAAGCTTTCTTT
TRBV20-1	few	TRBJ1-1	NA	CSARVTGNTEAFF	TGCAGTGCTAGGGTTACAGGAAACACTGAAGCTTTCTTT
TRBV5-1	many	TRBJ1-2	NA	CASSLDRAGAGYTF	TGCGCCAGCAGCTTGGACAGGGCAGGAGCAGGCTACACCTTC
TRBV7-2	many	TRBJ1-4	NA	CASSLNPEGKLFF	TGTGCCAGCAGCTTGAACCCTGAGGGAAAACTGTTTTTT
TRBV11-3	few	TRBJ1-1	NA	CASSPGSTSRGTEAFF	TGTGCCAGCAGCCCCGGCTCAACCTCTCGGGGCACTGAAGCTTTCTTT
TRBV5-1	NA	TRBJ2-1	TRBD1	CASSLSALPQAGTGRTF	TGCGCCAGCAGCCTGTCGGCTCTCCCCCAAGCCGGGACAGGGCGAACCTTC
TRBV12-3/TRBV12-4	many	TRBJ2-5	TRBD2	CASSLGTRNRFKETQYF	TGTGCCAGCAGTTTAGGGACTAGGAACAGGTTCAAAGAGACCCAGTACTTC
TRBV20-1	many	TRBJ1-4	NA	CSAGADVDEKLFF	TGCAGTGCAGGGGCTGACGTTGATGAAAAACTGTTTTTT
TRBV6-5	many	TRBJ1-2	NA	CASSYSTGGYTF	TGTGCCAGCAGTTACTCGACGGGAGGCTACACCTTC